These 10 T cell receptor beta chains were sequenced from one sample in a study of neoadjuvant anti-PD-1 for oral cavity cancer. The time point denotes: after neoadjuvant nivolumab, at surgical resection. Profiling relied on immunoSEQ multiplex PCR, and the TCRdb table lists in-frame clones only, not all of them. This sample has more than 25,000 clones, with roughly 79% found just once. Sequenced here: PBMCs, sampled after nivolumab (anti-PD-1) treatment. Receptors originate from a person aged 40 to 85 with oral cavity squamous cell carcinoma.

Here the CDR3 DNA reads TGCGCCAGCAGCACGGGACAGGGAGAATCCTCTGGAAACACCATATATTTT. Amino acid sequence: CASSTGQGESSGNTIYF. This sequence joins TRBV5-1 and TRBJ1-3; TRBD1 matches 9 bases. The V segment lost 4 bases and the J segment 0 bases; nucleotides outside the gene matches: 8. CDR1 is SGHRS, CDR2 YFSETQ, per germline. CDR3 length: 17 amino acids.

CDR3 DNA: TGTGCCAGCAGCTTATTTTCCCTAGCGGGGGAGACCCAGTACTTC. Its protein product is CASSLFSLAGETQYF. The chain has TRBV7-8 and TRBJ2-5, with 9 bases matching TRBD2. J was trimmed by 5 bases and V by 2 bases; bases with no gene match: 6. The CDR3 extends over 15 amino acids. CDR1 and CDR2 (germline): SGHVS, FQNEAQ.

The chain's CDR3 is CASTQTLGNTEAFF. The CDR3 DNA sequence: TGTGCCAGCACTCAGACTCTAGGGAACACTGAAGCTTTCTTT. This chain connects TRBV2 to TRBJ1-1; D remains unclear. Germline-derived CDR1 and CDR2 are SNHLY and FYNNEI. The germline V and J ends were trimmed by 7 bases and 1 base, with 13 bases remaining between them. CDR3 length equals 14 residues.

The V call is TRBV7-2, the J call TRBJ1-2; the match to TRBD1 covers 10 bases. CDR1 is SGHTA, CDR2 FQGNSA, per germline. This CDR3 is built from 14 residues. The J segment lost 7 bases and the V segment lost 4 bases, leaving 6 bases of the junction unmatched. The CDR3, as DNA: TGTGCCAGCAGCTCTGGGACAGGGGCGGTTGGCTACACCTTC. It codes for CASSSGTGAVGYTF.

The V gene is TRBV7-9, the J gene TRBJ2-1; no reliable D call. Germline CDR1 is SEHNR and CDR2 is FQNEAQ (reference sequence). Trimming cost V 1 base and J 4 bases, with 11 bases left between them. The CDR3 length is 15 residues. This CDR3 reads CASSLVGRSYNEQFF. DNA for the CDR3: TGTGCCAGCAGCTTAGTAGGACGGAGTTACAATGAGCAGTTCTTC.

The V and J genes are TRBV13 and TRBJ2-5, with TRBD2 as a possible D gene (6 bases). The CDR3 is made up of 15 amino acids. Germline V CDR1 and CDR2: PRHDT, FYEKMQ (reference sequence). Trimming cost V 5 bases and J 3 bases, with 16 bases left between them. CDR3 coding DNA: TGTGCCAGCAGCCCCGTAGGAGGGGCGGAAGAGACCCAGTACTTC. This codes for CASSPVGGAEETQYF. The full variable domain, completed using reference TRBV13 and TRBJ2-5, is AAGVIQSPRHLIKEKRETATLKCYPIPRHDTVYWYQQGPGQDPQFLISFYEKMQSDKGSIPDRFSAQQFSDYHSELNMSSLELGDSALYFCASSPVGGAEETQYFGPGTRLLVL.

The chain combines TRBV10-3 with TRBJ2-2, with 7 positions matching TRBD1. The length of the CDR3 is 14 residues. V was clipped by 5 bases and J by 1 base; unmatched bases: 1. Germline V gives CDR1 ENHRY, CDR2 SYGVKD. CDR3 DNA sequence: TGTGCCATCAGTTGGGACAGGAACACCGGGGAGCTGTTTTTT. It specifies CAISWDRNTGELFF.

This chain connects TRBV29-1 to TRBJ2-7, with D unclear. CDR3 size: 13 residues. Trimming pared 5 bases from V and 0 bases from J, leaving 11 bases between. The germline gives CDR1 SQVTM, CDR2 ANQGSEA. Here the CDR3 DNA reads TGCAGCGTTTCGTCTCAGAGCTCCTACGAGCAGTACTTC. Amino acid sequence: CSVSSQSSYEQYF.

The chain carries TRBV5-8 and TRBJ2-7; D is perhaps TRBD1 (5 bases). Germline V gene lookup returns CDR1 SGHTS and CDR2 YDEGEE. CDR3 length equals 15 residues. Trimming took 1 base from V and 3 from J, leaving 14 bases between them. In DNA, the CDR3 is TGTGCCAGCAGCTTGCCAGGGAAACCCGTCTACGAGCAGTACTTC. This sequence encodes CASSLPGKPVYEQYF.

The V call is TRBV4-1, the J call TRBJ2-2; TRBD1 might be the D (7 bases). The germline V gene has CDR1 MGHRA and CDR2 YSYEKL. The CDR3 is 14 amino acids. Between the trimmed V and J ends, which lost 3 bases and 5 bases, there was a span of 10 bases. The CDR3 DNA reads TGCGCCAGCAGCCAGCCAGGGGGGACCGGGGAGCTGTTTTTT. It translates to CASSQPGGTGELFF.